This TCR beta chain was recovered during a study of patients and donors after allogeneic stem cell transplantation. Using its own MiXCR run on the RT-PCR reads, TCRdb lists one record per CDR3 protein. The sample holds about 230,000 distinct CDR3 sequences, roughly 13% seen once. The CDR3 loop spans 20 amino acids. Germline V gene lookup returns CDR1 SGHRS and CDR2 YFSETQ. Trimming left V 5 bases short and J 1 base short, with 30 bases between. This clonotype was observed a handful of times. This chain joins TRBV5-1 and TRBJ1-1; D perhaps matches TRBD1 (5 bases). The sequenced sample was blood, either unsorted or a sorted T cell fraction (not recorded which). The sequence came from a human donor who was either an allogeneic HSCT recipient or a stem cell or donor lymphocyte infusion donor (not recorded which). It is not recorded whose cells these are; they may come from a transplant donor. CDR3 in DNA: TGCGCCAGCAGGTGGGGCCTGGGTCTGGGAAGGAATCGGGAGAACACTGAAGCTTTCTTT. Its protein is CASRWGLGLGRNRENTEAFF.